A selection of T cell receptor beta chains follows, all from one sample in a study of shared clonotypes between healthy human individuals. Sequenced by immunoSEQ multiplex PCR; TCRdb stores in-frame clones only, minus some. The top ten clones hold 12% of a sample with 500,000 to 650,000 clones, around three quarters of them seen once. The material sequenced was PBMCs. The receptors originated from a woman aged 40 to 55 in good health. Some clones in this sample may be carry-over from other donors' samples. The CDR3 runs from the conserved cysteine through the conserved F or W. Each record gives: V gene, J gene, CDR3 protein.

V: TRBV4-3
J: TRBJ2-2
CDR3: CASSRPTGGELFF

V: TRBV7-2
J: TRBJ1-6
CDR3: CASSLRTLQNSPLHF

V: TRBV30
J: TRBJ1-5
CDR3: CAWTQDSINQPQHF

V: TRBV7-3
J: TRBJ1-1
CDR3: CASSSTPGQPHGAFF

V: TRBV28
J: TRBJ1-5
CDR3: CAVLGGGQPQHF

V: TRBV4-2
J: TRBJ2-7
CDR3: CASSPQKGVEQYF

V: TRBV11-2
J: TRBJ2-5
CDR3: CASSPRQGQETQYF

V: TRBV6-8
J: TRBJ2-3
CDR3: CASSYPGLAASSTDTQYF

V: TRBV9
J: TRBJ2-1
CDR3: CASSVLGGSYNEQFF

V: TRBV20-1
J: TRBJ2-5
CDR3: CSARMGEAQYF

V: TRBV18
J: TRBJ1-1
CDR3: CASSLPTGSNTEAFF

V: TRBV7-3
J: TRBJ2-2
CDR3: CASSLTSVSNTGELFF

V: TRBV30
J: TRBJ1-1
CDR3: CAWSPDRGIDAFF

V: TRBV7-9
J: TRBJ2-1
CDR3: CASSRTSGRVAYEQFF

V: TRBV7-2
J: TRBJ2-7
CDR3: CASSPTGLANYEQYF

V: TRBV6-1
J: TRBJ1-2
CDR3: CASSEALRWGQGYGYTF